Listed below are T cell receptor beta chains from one sample, sequenced in a study of OX40 agonist ivuxolimab in advanced cancers. Some clones are missing from TCRdb's copy, which holds only in-frame ones; the method was immunoSEQ multiplex PCR. The sample contains about 63,000 clones, around nine tenths of which appear only once. The sample was CD4+ or CD8+ T cells sorted from blood, taken in a trial of the OX40 agonist ivuxolimab. Every receptor here comes from an adult with an advanced solid tumor such as melanoma, head and neck, liver or kidney cancer. Both conserved end residues are trimmed from each CDR3. The D gene is left open where the match is weak. Not every row has a clone size; where given, it reads once, few, many or a size class.

TRBD1,TRBJ1-3,TRBV10-3,.,ATLGDYGTGDGNTIY
.,TRBJ1-3,TRBV30,.,AWETPGNTIY
.,TRBJ2-7,TRBV28,once,ASRTSIISYEQY
TRBD2,TRBJ2-3,TRBV7-3,once,ASSPTSGITDTQY
.,TRBJ2-5,TRBV27,once,ASSSGWGETQY
.,TRBJ1-5,TRBV6-1,.,ASSEGGRVRGYSNQPQH
TRBD2,TRBJ2-7,TRBV10-2,.,ASSNAGGPREQY
.,TRBJ2-3,TRBV18,.,ASSPGQGVTDTQY
.,TRBJ1-1,TRBV7-9,.,ASSLASLGADTEAF
TRBD2,TRBJ2-7,TRBV7-3,.,ASSPGRGNEQY
.,TRBJ2-3,TRBV7-6,.,ASSLGLASDTQY
.,TRBJ2-2,TRBV28,.,ASSSFLRGLNTGELF
.,TRBJ2-1,TRBV11-3,.,ASSLAGEGEQF
.,TRBJ1-1,TRBV30,few,AWSVSAEAF
.,TRBJ2-5,TRBV5-4,.,ASSLGGNQETQY
.,TRBJ2-7,TRBV28,.,ASSLFGVQY
TRBD2,TRBJ2-1,TRBV19,.,ASSILTSGSYNEQF
.,TRBJ2-3,TRBV28,.,ASSVPGSTDTQY
TRBD2,TRBJ2-2,TRBV7-3,once,ASRTGLTGELF
.,TRBJ2-7,TRBV7-8,few,ASSLTYEQY
.,TRBJ2-7,TRBV7-9,.,ASAEAVSYEQY
.,TRBJ2-7,TRBV5-1,.,ASSLLGEQY
.,TRBJ2-4,TRBV6-6,.,ASSLQEPGAKNIQY
TRBD1,TRBJ2-3,TRBV9,few,ASSAGTGGWDTQY
.,TRBJ1-2,TRBV30,.,AWSVPDVNYGYT
.,TRBJ2-3,TRBV5-1,.,ASSLGGRATSTDTQY
.,TRBJ2-2,TRBV13,.,ASSLGDWRAGELF
.,TRBJ2-2,TRBV7-9,.,ASSFGAGSNTGELF
TRBD2,TRBJ2-2,TRBV30,.,AWSVRAGGRYTGELF
TRBD1,TRBJ1-4,TRBV18,.,ASSSQGVLGEKLF
.,TRBJ2-1,TRBV19,.,ASSISRGPYNEQF
.,TRBJ2-1,TRBV4-2,.,ASSQGRGSYNEQF
TRBD2,TRBJ2-1,TRBV2,once,ASSESGNSYNEQF
.,TRBJ2-5,TRBV7-3,.,ASSLRPGSETQY
.,TRBJ2-6,TRBV29-1,.,SVTVASGANVLT
.,TRBJ1-1,TRBV11-2,.,ASSFGSMNTEAF
TRBD1,TRBJ2-3,TRBV10-3,few,AISISTGGTDTQY
TRBD1,TRBJ2-7,TRBV5-4,.,ASSPRGQGISEQY
.,TRBJ1-4,TRBV7-9,.,ASSLDAGGPGEKLF
.,TRBJ2-7,TRBV14,.,ASSRFKLLRDQY